Each of the 20 T cell receptor beta chains below was sequenced from the same sample in a study of blood T cell repertoires in COVID-19. The assay was immunoSEQ multiplex PCR, and TCRdb's table has in-frame clones only and misses some. The data hold about 150,000 clones, with over 80% observed a single time. What was sequenced was peripheral blood. The receptor set was obtained from a woman in her forties or fifties with acute or convalescent COVID-19.

The chain combines TRBV14 with TRBJ2-7; no firm D call. Germline loops: CDR1 SGHDN, CDR2 FVKESK. The CDR3 runs to 13 residues. V lost 0 bases and J 3 bases, leaving 6 bases between the germline ends. The CDR3 sequence is CASSQERLYEQYF. CDR3 coding DNA: TGTGCCAGCAGCCAAGAGCGCCTCTACGAGCAGTACTTC.

This sequence joins TRBV18 and TRBJ1-5; D unresolved. V gave up 0 bases and J gave up 3 bases, with 12 bases separating them. The CDR3 is 16 amino acids. The germline V gene encodes CDR1 KGHSH and CDR2 LQKENI. The CDR3 DNA sequence: TGTGCCAGCTCACCACCCGCGGGAAGGAACAATCAGCCCCAGCATTTT. This codes for CASSPPAGRNNQPQHF.

The chain couples TRBV7-8 to TRBJ1-1; 7 bases are a match to TRBD1. CDR1 and CDR2 from the germline V gene are SGHVS and FQNEAQ. The CDR3 sequence is 16 residues long. V was clipped by 1 base and J by 4 bases; unmatched bases: 9. DNA for the CDR3: TGTGCCAGCAGCTTAGTACAGGGGAGGTGGGGCACTGAAGCTTTCTTT. Protein sequence: CASSLVQGRWGTEAFF. Variable domain in full (rest from reference TRBV7-8 and TRBJ1-1): GAGVSQSPRYKVAKRGQDVALRCDPISGHVSLFWYQQALGQGPEFLTYFQNEAQLDKSGLPSDRFFAERPEGSVSTLKIQRTQQEDSAVYLCASSLVQGRWGTEAFFGQGTRLTVV.

This rearrangement joins TRBV2 to TRBJ2-4, with D possibly TRBD1 on 6 matching bases. Germline values: CDR1 SNHLY, CDR2 FYNNEI. This CDR3 has 14 amino acids. The V end was cut by 10 bases, the J end by 0 bases, with 13 bases between. The CDR3 bases are TGTGCCACTCACAGGGCTCTAGCCAAAAACATTCAGTACTTC. Translating gives CATHRALAKNIQYF.

This clone was seen a few times. The chain recombines TRBV5-1 with TRBJ2-7; 9 positions match TRBD2. Germline values: CDR1 SGHRS, CDR2 YFSETQ. This CDR3 comprises 15 residues. V lost 0 bases to trimming and J lost 3 bases; unmatched junction nucleotides: 4. For the CDR3, the DNA is TGCGCCAGCAGCTTGGTTTCACTAGCGGGCTACGAGCAGTACTTC. This sequence encodes CASSLVSLAGYEQYF.

This clone was counted once. The chain recombines TRBV5-5 with TRBJ1-6, with D unclear. The germline V gene encodes CDR1 SGHKS and CDR2 YYEKEE (reference sequence). V was pared by 4 bases and J by 5 bases, with 16 bases between. The CDR3 contains 16 residues. CDR3 DNA sequence: TGTGCCAGCAGCGCCCCCGCGAGGTTCCATAATTCACCCCTCCACTTT. It is translated as CASSAPARFHNSPLHF.

This clone has just one count. The chain has TRBV5-4 and TRBJ2-5, with 8 bases that match TRBD2. The CDR3 runs 14 residues. The germline V gene has CDR1 SGHNT and CDR2 YYREEE (reference sequence). The J segment lost 5 bases and the V segment lost 3 bases, leaving 6 bases of the junction unmatched. The CDR3 here is CASSSPAGVETQYF. As DNA, the CDR3 is TGTGCCAGCAGCTCCCCAGCGGGAGTGGAGACCCAGTACTTC. The whole variable domain, remainder taken from reference TRBV5-4 and TRBJ2-5, is ETGVTQSPTHLIKTRGQQVTLRCSSQSGHNTVSWYQQALGQGPQFIFQYYREEENGRGNFPPRFSGLQFPNYSSELNVNALELDDSALYLCASSSPAGVETQYFGPGTRLLVL.

The J gene is TRBJ2-1, the V gene TRBV11-3; the match to TRBD2 covers 11 bases. The CDR3 is made up of 16 amino acids. From germline, CDR1 is SGHNT and CDR2 YENEEA. The V gene end was trimmed by 1 base and the J gene end by 4 bases; junction bases not matched to a gene: 3. The CDR3 sequence is CASSLAPSGGYNEQFF. Here the CDR3 DNA reads TGTGCCAGCAGCTTAGCCCCTAGCGGGGGGTACAATGAGCAGTTCTTC.

This chain uses TRBV5-1 with TRBJ2-5; TRBD1 agrees at 8 bases. The CDR3 has 14 residues. CDR1 is SGHRS and CDR2 is YFSETQ in the germline V gene. J lost 5 bases, V lost 4 bases, and 7 bases had no gene match. The CDR3 region is CASSPRTGRETQYF. The CDR3, as DNA: TGCGCCAGCAGCCCTAGGACAGGGAGGGAGACCCAGTACTTC.

The chain is built from TRBV6-5 and TRBJ1-2; TRBD1 aligns across 11 bases. From germline, CDR1 is MNHEY and CDR2 SVGAGI. The CDR3 has 14 residues. V shed 6 bases and J 8 bases; nucleotides not matched to a gene: 8. CDR3 sequence reads: CASRDRGQIRGYTF. As DNA, the CDR3 is TGTGCCAGCAGGGACAGGGGGCAAATCCGGGGCTACACCTTC.

The chain has TRBV20-1 and TRBJ2-3, with no clear D. CDR1 and CDR2 from the germline V gene are DFQATT and SNEGSKA (reference sequence). This CDR3 region has 10 residues. The V and J ends lost 6 bases and 6 bases respectively, with 7 bases between them. The CDR3 loop reads CSAAEDTQYF. CDR3 nucleotides: TGCAGTGCCGCCGAGGATACGCAGTATTTT.

This chain uses TRBV4-1 with TRBJ1-3; D is undetermined. V lost 1 base and J lost 0, with 10 bases in between. Germline CDR1 MGHRA, CDR2 YSYEKL. The CDR3 loop spans 16 amino acids. CDR3 sequence (DNA): TGCGCCAGCAGCCAAGTGCGGAGCCTCTCTGGAAACACCATATATTTT. Its protein is CASSQVRSLSGNTIYF.

The chain is built from TRBV5-1 and TRBJ2-7, with 14 bases lining up with TRBD2. There are 16 residues in the CDR3. Trimming took 3 bases from V and 3 from J; bases not matched to a gene: 5. Germline V lookup: CDR1 SGHRS, CDR2 YFSETQ. The CDR3 bases are TGCGCCAGCAGCTGGGGGACTAGCGGGAGCCTCTACGAGCAGTACTTC. Its protein product is CASSWGTSGSLYEQYF.

The chain joins TRBV5-1 to TRBJ2-3; D may be TRBD2 (6 bases). V lost 4 bases to trimming and J lost 2 bases, with 17 bases between them. The CDR3 length is 16 residues. Germline lookup yields CDR1 SGHRS and CDR2 YFSETQ. CDR3 in amino acids: CASSHGTRDFTDTQYF. The DNA for the CDR3 is TGCGCCAGCAGCCATGGGACCCGGGACTTCACAGATACGCAGTATTTT.

This clone appeared once. The chain carries TRBV30 and TRBJ1-6; D unresolved. This CDR3 comprises 11 residues. Trimming cost V 4 bases and J 7 bases, with 5 bases left between them. Germline values: CDR1 GTSNPN, CDR2 SVGIG (reference sequence). This CDR3 reads CAWNQNSPLHF. The DNA of the CDR3 is TGTGCCTGGAACCAGAATTCACCCCTCCACTTT.

The V gene is TRBV7-8, the J gene TRBJ1-1, with D perhaps TRBD1 (6 bases). Germline-derived CDR1 and CDR2 are SGHVS and FQNEAQ. CDR3 length: 14 residues. V dropped 1 base and J dropped 7 bases, with 13 bases sitting between them. The CDR3 DNA reads TGTGCCAGCAGCTTAGGACAGGAGTTGAATGAAGCTTTCTTT. Translating gives CASSLGQELNEAFF.

This clone came up once. The rearrangement links TRBV2 to TRBJ2-5; 8 bases are shared with TRBD1. The CDR3 has 16 residues. The V segment lost 1 base and the J segment 1 base; nucleotides outside the gene matches: 5. Looked up from germline, CDR1 is SNHLY and CDR2 is FYNNEI. CDR3 amino acids: CASSEGDRGTQETQYF. Here the CDR3 DNA reads TGTGCCAGCAGTGAAGGCGACAGGGGTACCCAAGAGACCCAGTACTTC.

The chain has TRBV12-2 and TRBJ2-1; TRBD2 was called by the table and not checked on the DNA. TRBV12-2 is a pseudogene locus. The CDR3 runs 18 residues. Written as DNA, the CDR3 is TGTGCAAGTCGCCCGGGTGGGATATCGCGGGTTTCCTACAATGAGCAGTTCTTC. The encoded protein is CASRPGGISRVSYNEQFF.

The chain joins TRBV5-1 to TRBJ2-2; TRBD1 matches 7 bases. Looked up from germline, CDR1 is SGHRS and CDR2 is YFSETQ. The CDR3 is 14 amino acids. Trimming at V came to 5 bases and at J to 5 bases, leaving 6 bases not matched to a gene. This chain's CDR3 is CASSKGQTTGELFF. For the CDR3, the DNA is TGCGCCAGCAGTAAGGGACAGACAACCGGGGAGCTGTTTTTT.

V usage is TRBV27 and J usage is TRBJ2-1; D is unresolved. V lost 0 bases to trimming and J lost 5 bases, with 5 bases between them. This CDR3 is 13 amino acids long. The V gene's germline CDR1 is MNHEY and CDR2 SMNVEV (reference sequence). The chain's CDR3 is CASSLSFNNEQFF. The DNA of the CDR3 is TGTGCCAGCAGTTTATCTTTCAACAATGAGCAGTTCTTC.